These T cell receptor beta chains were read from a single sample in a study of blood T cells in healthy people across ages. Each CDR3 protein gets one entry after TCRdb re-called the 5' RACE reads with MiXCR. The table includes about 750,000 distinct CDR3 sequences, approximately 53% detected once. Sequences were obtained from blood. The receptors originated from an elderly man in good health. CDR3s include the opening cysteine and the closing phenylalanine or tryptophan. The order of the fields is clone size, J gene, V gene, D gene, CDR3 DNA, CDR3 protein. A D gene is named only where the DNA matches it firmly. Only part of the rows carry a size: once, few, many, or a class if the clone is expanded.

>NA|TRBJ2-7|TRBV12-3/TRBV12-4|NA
TGTGCCAGCAGTTTACCAATTCTCTCCTACGAGCAGTACTTC
CASSLPILSYEQYF
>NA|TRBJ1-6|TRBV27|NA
TGTGCCACCGGATTATATAATTCACCCCTCCACTTT
CATGLYNSPLHF
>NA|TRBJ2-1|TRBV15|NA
TGTGCCACCGCAGGAGTCTGGGGGAATGAGCAGTTCTTC
CATAGVWGNEQFF
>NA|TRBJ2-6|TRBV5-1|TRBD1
TGCGCCAGCAGCAAGGACAGGGGTGCTGGGGCCAACGTCCTGACTTTC
CASSKDRGAGANVLTF
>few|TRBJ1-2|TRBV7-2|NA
TGTGCCAGCACCCCGGATCATGGCTATGGCTACACCTTC
CASTPDHGYGYTF
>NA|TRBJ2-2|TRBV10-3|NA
TGTGCCACGGCGACTAGGGGAGCAGGCACCGGGGAGCTGTTTTTT
CATATRGAGTGELFF
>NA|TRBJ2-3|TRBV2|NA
TGTGCCAGCAGTGATAAACTGCAAGGGAGATACGCGTATTTT
CASSDKLQGRYAYF
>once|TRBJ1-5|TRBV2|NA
TGTGCCAGCAGTGAAGCGGGGGGGTGGAATCAGCCCCAGCATTTT
CASSEAGGWNQPQHF
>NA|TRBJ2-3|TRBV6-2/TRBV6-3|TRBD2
TGTGCCAGCAGTTACGGCGCGGGAGATAGATACGCGTATTTT
CASSYGAGDRYAYF
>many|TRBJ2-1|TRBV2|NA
TGTGCCAGCAGTGAACGGGGCACCAGCTCCTACAATGAGCAGTTCTTC
CASSERGTSSYNEQFF
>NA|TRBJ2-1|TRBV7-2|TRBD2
TGTGCCAGCAGTCCTTTAGCGGGAGAGGTGAGTGAGCAGTTCTTC
CASSPLAGEVSEQFF
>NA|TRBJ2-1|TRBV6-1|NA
TGTGCCAGCATTCCAACTAGCTTGTACAATGAGCAGTTCTTC
CASIPTSLYNEQFF
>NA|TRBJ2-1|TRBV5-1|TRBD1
TGCGCCAGCAGCCGGCCGACAGGGGACAATGAGCAGTTCTTC
CASSRPTGDNEQFF
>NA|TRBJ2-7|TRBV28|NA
TGTGCCAGCAGACACTACGAGCAGTACTTC
CASRHYEQYF
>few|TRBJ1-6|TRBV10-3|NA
TGTGCCATCAGTGCAGGGCCCCGGTCACCCCTCCACTTT
CAISAGPRSPLHF
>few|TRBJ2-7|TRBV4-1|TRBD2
TGCGCCAGCAGCCAAGCCCGGACTAGCGGGAGTTACGAGCAGTACTTC
CASSQARTSGSYEQYF
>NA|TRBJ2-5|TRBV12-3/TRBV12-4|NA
TGTGCCAGCAGAGTTCTGAATGAGCAGTACTTC
CASRVLNEQYF
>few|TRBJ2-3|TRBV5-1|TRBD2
TGCGCCAGCAGCTTAGCCATAGCGGGAGGAACAGATACGCAGTATTTT
CASSLAIAGGTDTQYF